The rows below give T cell receptor beta chains drawn from one sample of a study of memory CD4+ T cells and cytomegalovirus serostatus. Profiling relied on immunoSEQ multiplex PCR, and the TCRdb table lists in-frame clones only, not all of them. Among about 41,000 clones listed, 70% to 80% were seen once. Material for sequencing was memory CD4+ T cells from blood. These TCRs come from an adult in good health and CMV-seronegative. The CDR3 runs from the conserved cysteine through the conserved F or W. D genes are given only for firm matches. Size tells how often a clone was seen (once, few, many) or the class of an expanded clone, and some rows leave it out.

d_gene: TRBD2
abundance: .
v_gene: TRBV10-3
j_gene: TRBJ2-2
CDR3aa: CAISGGGRAGFTGELFF
CDR3nt: TGTGCCATCAGTGGCGGCGGGAGGGCCGGTTTCACCGGGGAGCTGTTTTTT

d_gene: .
abundance: .
v_gene: TRBV7-9
j_gene: TRBJ1-2
CDR3aa: CASSWEGLYGYTF
CDR3nt: TGTGCCAGCAGCTGGGAGGGACTCTATGGCTACACCTTC

d_gene: .
abundance: .
v_gene: TRBV11-2
j_gene: TRBJ2-1
CDR3aa: CASSPSGVNEQFF
CDR3nt: TGTGCCAGCAGCCCCTCGGGGGTCAATGAGCAGTTCTTC

d_gene: TRBD2
abundance: .
v_gene: TRBV18
j_gene: TRBJ2-1
CDR3aa: CASSLTGTSPNNEQFF
CDR3nt: TGTGCCAGCTCTCTTACCGGGACTAGCCCAAACAATGAGCAGTTCTTC

d_gene: .
abundance: few
v_gene: TRBV28
j_gene: TRBJ1-2
CDR3aa: CASSGGGLGYGYTF
CDR3nt: TGTGCCAGCAGTGGAGGGGGGTTGGGGTATGGCTACACCTTC

d_gene: .
abundance: .
v_gene: TRBV23-1
j_gene: TRBJ2-7
CDR3aa: CASSLAHRTYEQYF
CDR3nt: TGCGCCAGCAGTCTTGCTCACAGAACCTACGAGCAGTACTTC

d_gene: TRBD1
abundance: .
v_gene: TRBV7-9
j_gene: TRBJ1-1
CDR3aa: CASRSLSTGFTEAFF
CDR3nt: TGTGCCAGCAGATCCCTTTCGACAGGGTTCACTGAAGCTTTCTTT

d_gene: TRBD1
abundance: .
v_gene: TRBV4-1
j_gene: TRBJ2-1
CDR3aa: CASSQLPGQGSYNEQFF
CDR3nt: TGCGCCAGCAGCCAGCTTCCGGGACAGGGCTCCTACAATGAGCAGTTCTTC

d_gene: TRBD2
abundance: .
v_gene: TRBV7-8
j_gene: TRBJ2-1
CDR3aa: CASILRGASGSLAGEQFF
CDR3nt: TGTGCCAGCATCCTAAGAGGGGCTAGCGGGAGTCTAGCCGGTGAGCAGTTCTTC

d_gene: .
abundance: .
v_gene: TRBV11-2
j_gene: TRBJ2-7
CDR3aa: CASSLYSGPYEQYF
CDR3nt: TGTGCCAGCAGCTTATATTCCGGGCCCTACGAGCAGTACTTC

d_gene: .
abundance: .
v_gene: TRBV6-1
j_gene: TRBJ2-6
CDR3aa: CASSEDRTTVSGANVLTF
CDR3nt: TGTGCCAGCAGTGAAGACAGGACTACCGTCTCTGGGGCCAACGTCCTGACTTTC

d_gene: .
abundance: .
v_gene: TRBV6-6
j_gene: TRBJ2-3
CDR3aa: CASSYSGGTGTDTQYF
CDR3nt: TGTGCCAGCAGTTACTCGGGGGGCACCGGCACAGATACGCAGTATTTT

d_gene: .
abundance: .
v_gene: TRBV28
j_gene: TRBJ1-1
CDR3aa: CASSPGGGNTEAFF
CDR3nt: TGTGCCAGCAGTCCAGGCGGAGGGAACACTGAAGCTTTCTTT

d_gene: .
abundance: .
v_gene: TRBV29-1
j_gene: TRBJ2-1
CDR3aa: CSVVAWSASEQFF
CDR3nt: TGCAGCGTTGTAGCGTGGAGCGCGAGTGAGCAGTTCTTC

d_gene: TRBD1
abundance: few
v_gene: TRBV28
j_gene: TRBJ1-1
CDR3aa: CASTDDRGPAMNTEAFF
CDR3nt: TGTGCCAGCACCGACGACAGGGGGCCTGCTATGAACACTGAAGCTTTCTTT

d_gene: TRBD2
abundance: .
v_gene: TRBV5-4
j_gene: TRBJ2-3
CDR3aa: CASRFGAGADTQYF
CDR3nt: TGTGCCAGCAGGTTTGGGGCGGGAGCAGATACGCAGTATTTT

d_gene: .
abundance: .
v_gene: TRBV7-2
j_gene: TRBJ2-4
CDR3aa: CASSLGLGRDIQYF
CDR3nt: TGTGCCAGCAGCTTAGGCCTAGGACGTGACATTCAGTACTTC

d_gene: .
abundance: few
v_gene: TRBV19
j_gene: TRBJ1-4
CDR3aa: CASTPGTNEKLFF
CDR3nt: TGTGCCAGTACCCCCGGGACGAATGAAAAACTGTTTTTT

d_gene: TRBD1
abundance: .
v_gene: TRBV19
j_gene: TRBJ1-3
CDR3aa: CASGQGAPGNTIYF
CDR3nt: TGTGCCAGCGGACAGGGGGCGCCTGGAAACACCATATATTTT

d_gene: .
abundance: .
v_gene: TRBV6-1
j_gene: TRBJ1-5
CDR3aa: CASSPSWAGDQPQHF
CDR3nt: TGTGCCAGCAGTCCCTCCTGGGCCGGGGATCAGCCCCAGCATTTT

d_gene: .
abundance: .
v_gene: TRBV5-4
j_gene: TRBJ2-4
CDR3aa: CASSLVPRAGNIQYF
CDR3nt: TGTGCCAGCAGCTTGGTTCCGCGGGCGGGGAACATTCAGTACTTC

d_gene: TRBD2
abundance: few
v_gene: TRBV4-3
j_gene: TRBJ2-2
CDR3aa: CASSQDPLAGRTGELFF
CDR3nt: TGCGCCAGCAGCCAAGACCCCCTAGCGGGAAGGACCGGGGAGCTGTTTTTT

d_gene: .
abundance: .
v_gene: TRBV27
j_gene: TRBJ1-2
CDR3aa: CASSFFPGNYGYTF
CDR3nt: TGTGCCAGCAGTTTTTTTCCAGGCAACTATGGCTACACCTTC

d_gene: TRBD1
abundance: .
v_gene: TRBV10-2
j_gene: TRBJ1-2
CDR3aa: CASRGAGTGGYGYTF
CDR3nt: TGCGCCAGCAGGGGTGCCGGGACAGGTGGTTATGGCTACACCTTC

d_gene: .
abundance: .
v_gene: TRBV6-6
j_gene: TRBJ2-7
CDR3aa: CASSQKHGQYF
CDR3nt: TGTGCCAGCAGCCAAAAGCACGGGCAGTACTTC

d_gene: .
abundance: .
v_gene: TRBV5-6
j_gene: TRBJ1-2
CDR3aa: CASSLAGTLNYGYTF
CDR3nt: TGTGCCAGCAGCTTGGCCGGCACTCTAAACTATGGCTACACCTTC

d_gene: .
abundance: .
v_gene: TRBV2
j_gene: TRBJ1-1
CDR3aa: CASNKGTGMNTEAFF
CDR3nt: TGTGCCAGCAACAAGGGGACGGGTATGAACACTGAAGCTTTCTTT

d_gene: .
abundance: .
v_gene: TRBV5-1
j_gene: TRBJ2-5
CDR3aa: CASSLAQETQYF
CDR3nt: TGCGCCAGCAGCTTGGCCCAAGAGACCCAGTACTTC

d_gene: TRBD2
abundance: .
v_gene: TRBV6-5
j_gene: TRBJ2-7
CDR3aa: CASSKLAEKPYEQYF
CDR3nt: TGTGCCAGCAGCAAACTAGCGGAGAAACCCTACGAGCAGTACTTC

d_gene: .
abundance: once
v_gene: TRBV4-1
j_gene: TRBJ2-3
CDR3aa: CASSQGLGKDTDTQYF
CDR3nt: TGCGCCAGCAGCCAAGGATTAGGCAAGGACACAGATACGCAGTATTTT

d_gene: .
abundance: .
v_gene: TRBV5-1
j_gene: TRBJ2-5
CDR3aa: CASSSRGRRQETQYF
CDR3nt: TGCGCCAGCAGCTCCCGGGGGCGGAGACAAGAGACCCAGTACTTC

d_gene: .
abundance: .
v_gene: TRBV30
j_gene: TRBJ1-6
CDR3aa: CAWSRDSPLHF
CDR3nt: TGTGCCTGGAGTCGAGATTCACCCCTCCACTTT

d_gene: .
abundance: few
v_gene: TRBV7-8
j_gene: TRBJ2-3
CDR3aa: CASSLALLGSTDTQYF
CDR3nt: TGTGCCAGCAGCTTAGCTCTCCTAGGGAGCACAGATACGCAGTATTTT

d_gene: .
abundance: .
v_gene: TRBV2
j_gene: TRBJ1-5
CDR3aa: CASNFQPTEPQHF
CDR3nt: TGTGCCAGCAACTTCCAGCCAACAGAGCCCCAGCATTTT

d_gene: .
abundance: .
v_gene: TRBV1
j_gene: TRBJ1-5
CDR3aa: CTSSQEGTHQPQHF
CDR3nt: TGCACCAGCAGCCAAGAGGGGACGCATCAGCCCCAGCATTTT

d_gene: .
abundance: .
v_gene: TRBV30
j_gene: TRBJ2-3
CDR3aa: CAWKDWQGTDTQYF
CDR3nt: TGTGCCTGGAAGGACTGGCAGGGGACAGATACGCAGTATTTT